This T cell receptor beta chain was recorded in a study of cytomegalovirus exposure and HLA in healthy donors. Study observations and caveats: The dataset shows that most TCR sequences were rare, while some public TCRs occurred in many donors.

With 60 Vbeta and 13 Jbeta primers, the PCR was carried out. The data were produced by immunoSEQ multiplex PCR, yet TCRdb's version contains in-frame clones alone and is incomplete. The sample has fewer than 150,000 clones, 15% seen once. This CDR3 contains 14 residues. CDR1 is SGHDT and CDR2 is YYEEEE in the germline V gene. Deletions cut 2 bases from V and 7 bases from J, with 12 bases between. This clone appeared a few times. Its antigen is currently unknown. The rearrangement uses TRBV5-6 and TRBJ1-4; no reliable D call. This sequence was found in a woman younger than 35 in good health and CMV-seronegative. Sequenced input: PBMCs. The CDR3 bases are TGTGCCAGCAGCTTACTTGGGTCGGGTGAAAAACTGTTTTTT. Translation gives CASSLLGSGEKLFF.